Listed here is a single TCR beta chain. What it binds is unknown. A template switching step contributed a universal primer site, while unique molecular identifiers were present in the cDNA. Each CDR3 protein gets one entry after TCRdb re-called the 5' RACE reads with MiXCR. The sample gives about 470,000 distinct CDR3 sequences, 20% to 25% of which show up once; over 2.5% is in the top ten. This specimen comes from a study of identical twins. Study observations and caveats: Cord blood beta clonotypes that were abundant carried fewer insertions, and memory repertoires showed no such trend.

V was shortened by 5 bases and J by 6 bases, with 11 bases between the two germline ends. This CDR3 has 11 amino acids. CDR1 and CDR2 from the germline V gene are DFQATT and SNEGSKA (reference sequence). The same data also went into a second study, on T cells expressing NK-cell markers. This second report adds: HCMV serostatus: seven of eight sequenced donors positive, one negative. About 6 donors had dominant NKG2C+ clonotypes that comprised roughly 1.0-7.5% of their CD8+ T cells.

Material: CD4+ T cells sorted from blood. This chain links TRBV20-1 with TRBJ2-7, with D unclear. The origin of this receptor is a woman in her late teens or twenties in good health. CDR3 amino acids: CSASKRAEQYF. The CDR3 coding sequence is TGCAGTGCTTCGAAACGGGCCGAGCAGTACTTC.